This TCR beta chain is drawn from a study of T cells in Graves' hyperthyroidism and ophthalmopathy. Overall study findings and caveats: Peripheral blood also featured most of the thyroid clonotypes expanded above 0.001.

This CDR3 has 14 amino acids. Germline V gene lookup returns CDR1 SGHNT and CDR2 YENEEA. Trimming took off 6 bases at V and 2 bases at J, with 12 bases between the two ends. The TCR beta CDR3 regions underwent amplification using RNA transcripts as the source. The HTBI primer set served for first-round RT-PCR of the TCR CDR3. TCRdb re-analysed the multiplex PCR reads in MiXCR, keeping a single row per CDR3 protein. Among about 350,000 distinct CDR3 sequences listed, roughly 13% were seen once. The sample holds many counts of this clonotype. What it binds is not known. The chain couples TRBV11-3 to TRBJ2-3; D gene unclear. The sample was blood. The clonotype was recovered from a woman aged 40 to 50 with Graves' ophthalmopathy. In DNA, the CDR3 is TGTGCCAGCAGTCAATCAGCCTACACAGATACGCAGTATTTT. It is translated as CASSQSAYTDTQYF.